One T cell receptor beta chain is described in this entry. The CDR3 contains 15 residues. V lost 2 bases to trimming and J lost 3 bases, with 14 bases between them. CDR1 SGHRS and CDR2 YFSETQ come from the germline V gene. The sample is drawn from a study of control samples from healthy donors and cancer patients. Produced via immunoSEQ multiplex PCR; TCRdb's table is partial and in-frame only. Here the sample spans 130,000 to 150,000 clones, about 93% being singletons. The V gene is TRBV5-1, the J gene TRBJ1-1; tentative D call: TRBD1 (5 bases). This TCR came from a man aged 60 to 75 with colorectal cancer. The material sequenced was PBMCs. The CDR3 here is CASSFGAGGYTEAFF. CDR3 sequence (DNA): TGCGCCAGCAGCTTTGGGGCAGGTGGGTACACTGAAGCTTTCTTT.